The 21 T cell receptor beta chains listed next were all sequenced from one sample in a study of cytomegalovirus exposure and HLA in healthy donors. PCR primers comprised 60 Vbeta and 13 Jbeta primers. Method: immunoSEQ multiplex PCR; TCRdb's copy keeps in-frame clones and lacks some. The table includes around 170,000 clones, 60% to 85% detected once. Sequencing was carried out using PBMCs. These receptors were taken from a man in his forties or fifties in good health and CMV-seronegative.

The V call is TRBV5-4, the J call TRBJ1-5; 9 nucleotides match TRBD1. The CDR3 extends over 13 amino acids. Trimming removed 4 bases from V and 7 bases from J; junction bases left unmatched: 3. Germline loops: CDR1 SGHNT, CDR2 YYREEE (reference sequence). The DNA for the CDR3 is TGTGCCAGCAGCGAGGGACAGGGCCAGCCCCAGCATTTT. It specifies CASSEGQGQPQHF. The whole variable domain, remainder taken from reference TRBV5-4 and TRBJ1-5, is ETGVTQSPTHLIKTRGQQVTLRCSSQSGHNTVSWYQQALGQGPQFIFQYYREEENGRGNFPPRFSGLQFPNYSSELNVNALELDDSALYLCASSEGQGQPQHFGDGTRLSIL.

This chain's CDR3 is CASSPARGVITDTQYF. The CDR3 DNA reads as TGTGCCAGCAGCCCAGCCCGGGGGGTTATTACAGATACGCAGTATTTT. The chain links TRBV14 to TRBJ2-3; TRBD2 matches at 7 bases. Germline V gene data show CDR1 as SGHDN and CDR2 as FVKESK. This CDR3 is built from 16 residues. V was pared by 4 bases and J by 3 bases, with 10 bases of the junction left unmatched. The full variable domain, in which reference TRBV14 and TRBJ2-3 provide the parts outside the CDR3, is EAGVTQFPSHSVIEKGQTVTLRCDPISGHDNLYWYRRVMGKEIKFLLHFVKESKQDESGMPNNRFLAERTGGTYSTLKVQPAELEDSGVYFCASSPARGVITDTQYFGPGTRLTVL.

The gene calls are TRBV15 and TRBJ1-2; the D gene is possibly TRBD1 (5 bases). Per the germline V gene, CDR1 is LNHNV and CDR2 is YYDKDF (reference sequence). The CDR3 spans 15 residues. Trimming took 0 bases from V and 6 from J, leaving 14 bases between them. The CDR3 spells CATSRDLVGGHGYTF. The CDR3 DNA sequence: TGTGCCACCAGCAGAGATTTGGTGGGGGGTCATGGCTACACCTTC.

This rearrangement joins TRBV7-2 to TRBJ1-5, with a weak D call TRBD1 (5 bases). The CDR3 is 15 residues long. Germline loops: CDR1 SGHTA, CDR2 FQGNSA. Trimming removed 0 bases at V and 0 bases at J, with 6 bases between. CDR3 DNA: TGTGCCAGCAGCTTAGCAGACAGTAGCAATCAGCCCCAGCATTTT. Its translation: CASSLADSSNQPQHF.

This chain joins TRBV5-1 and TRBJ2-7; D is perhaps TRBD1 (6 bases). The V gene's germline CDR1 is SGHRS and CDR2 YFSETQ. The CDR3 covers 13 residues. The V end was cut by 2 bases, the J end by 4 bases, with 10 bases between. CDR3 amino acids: CASSFGRGYEQYF. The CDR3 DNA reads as TGCGCCAGCAGCTTCGGCAGGGGATACGAGCAGTACTTC.

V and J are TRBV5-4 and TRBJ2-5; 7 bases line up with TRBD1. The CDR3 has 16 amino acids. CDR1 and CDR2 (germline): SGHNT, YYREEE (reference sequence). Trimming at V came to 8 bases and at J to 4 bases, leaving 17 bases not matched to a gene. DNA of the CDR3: TGTGCCAGTGCGTCCCCGGGACAGCCTTTTGGAGAGACCCAGTACTTC. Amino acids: CASASPGQPFGETQYF.

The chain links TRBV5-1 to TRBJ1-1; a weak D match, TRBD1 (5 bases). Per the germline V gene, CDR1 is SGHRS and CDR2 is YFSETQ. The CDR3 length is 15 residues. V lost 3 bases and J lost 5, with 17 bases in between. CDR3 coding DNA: TGCGCCAGCAGCTCCGGCGGGACCGTGTGGACTGAAGCTTTCTTT. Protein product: CASSSGGTVWTEAFF.

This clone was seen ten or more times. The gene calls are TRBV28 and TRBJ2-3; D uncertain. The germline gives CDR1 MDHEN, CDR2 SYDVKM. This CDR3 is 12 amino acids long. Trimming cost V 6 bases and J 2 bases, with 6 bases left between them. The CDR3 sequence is CASSQATDTQYF. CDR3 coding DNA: TGTGCCAGCAGCCAGGCCACAGATACGCAGTATTTT.

The CDR3 DNA follows: TGTGCCAGCAGCCCCCGTGGGAGCTCCTACAATGAGCAGTTCTTC. This translates into CASSPRGSSYNEQFF. The genes are TRBV11-1 and TRBJ2-1, with D maybe TRBD2 (5 bases). Looked up from germline, CDR1 is SGHAT and CDR2 is FQDESV (reference sequence). The CDR3 has 15 residues. V lost 5 bases to trimming and J lost 0 bases, with 11 bases between them.

CDR3: CASSADRGPGNTIYF. The CDR3 region has the DNA TGTGCCAGCAGCGCCGACAGGGGCCCTGGAAACACCATATATTTT. V usage is TRBV7-2 and J usage is TRBJ1-3, with 8 nucleotides matching TRBD1. With V trimmed by 5 bases and J by 2 bases, 5 bases remained unmatched. The length of the CDR3 is 15 residues. CDR1 is SGHTA, CDR2 FQGNSA, per germline.

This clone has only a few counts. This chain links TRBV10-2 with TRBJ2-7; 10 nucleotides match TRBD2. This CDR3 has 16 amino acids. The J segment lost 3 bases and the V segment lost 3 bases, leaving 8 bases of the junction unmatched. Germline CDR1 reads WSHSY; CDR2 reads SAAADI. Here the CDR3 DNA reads TGCGCCAGCAGTGACCCCCCACTAGCGGGGATCTACGAGCAGTACTTC. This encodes CASSDPPLAGIYEQYF.

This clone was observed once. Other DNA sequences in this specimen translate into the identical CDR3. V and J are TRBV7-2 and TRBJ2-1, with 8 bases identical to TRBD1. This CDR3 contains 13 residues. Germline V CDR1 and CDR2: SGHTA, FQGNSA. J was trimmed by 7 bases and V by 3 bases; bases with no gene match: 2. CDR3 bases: TGTGCCAGCAGCTTGGACAGGGTAAATGAGCAGTTCTTC. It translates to CASSLDRVNEQFF.

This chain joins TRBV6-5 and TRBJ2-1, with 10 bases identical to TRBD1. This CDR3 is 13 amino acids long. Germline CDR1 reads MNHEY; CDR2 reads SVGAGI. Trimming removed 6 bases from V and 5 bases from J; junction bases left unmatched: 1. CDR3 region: CASRGTGDNEQFF. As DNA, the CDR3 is TGTGCCAGCAGGGGGACAGGGGACAATGAGCAGTTCTTC.

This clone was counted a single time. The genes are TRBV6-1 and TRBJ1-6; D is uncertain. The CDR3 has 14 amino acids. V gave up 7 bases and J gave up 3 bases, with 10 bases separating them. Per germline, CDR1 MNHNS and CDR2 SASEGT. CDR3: CASTINLYNSPLHF. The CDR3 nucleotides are TGTGCCAGCACTATAAACCTCTATAATTCACCCCTCCACTTT.

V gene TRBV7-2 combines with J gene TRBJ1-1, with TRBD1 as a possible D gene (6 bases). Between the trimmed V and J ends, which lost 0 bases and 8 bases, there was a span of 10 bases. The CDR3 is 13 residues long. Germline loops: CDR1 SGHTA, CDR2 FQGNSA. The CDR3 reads CASSLAFQGEAFF. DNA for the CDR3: TGTGCCAGCAGCTTAGCGTTTCAGGGGGAAGCTTTCTTT.

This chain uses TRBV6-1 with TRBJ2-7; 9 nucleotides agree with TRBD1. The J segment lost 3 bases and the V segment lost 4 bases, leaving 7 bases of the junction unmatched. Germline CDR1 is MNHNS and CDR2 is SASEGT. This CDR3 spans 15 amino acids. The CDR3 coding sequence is TGTGCCAGCAGTGGAATACAGGGGGCGCACTACGAGCAGTACTTC. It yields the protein CASSGIQGAHYEQYF.

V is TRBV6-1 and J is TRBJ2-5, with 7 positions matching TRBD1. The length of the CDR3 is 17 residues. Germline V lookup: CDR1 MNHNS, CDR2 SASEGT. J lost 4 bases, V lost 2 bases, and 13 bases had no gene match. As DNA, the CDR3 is TGTGCCAGCAGTGAACTACTAGGACAGGCCCCCCGAGAGACCCAGTACTTC. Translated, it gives CASSELLGQAPRETQYF.

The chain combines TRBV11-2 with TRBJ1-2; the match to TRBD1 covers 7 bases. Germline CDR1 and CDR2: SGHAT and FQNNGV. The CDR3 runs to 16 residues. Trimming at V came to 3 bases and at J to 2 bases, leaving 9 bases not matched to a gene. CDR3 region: CASSLGPSGGNYGYTF. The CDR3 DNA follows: TGTGCCAGCAGCTTGGGACCTTCAGGGGGGAACTATGGCTACACCTTC.

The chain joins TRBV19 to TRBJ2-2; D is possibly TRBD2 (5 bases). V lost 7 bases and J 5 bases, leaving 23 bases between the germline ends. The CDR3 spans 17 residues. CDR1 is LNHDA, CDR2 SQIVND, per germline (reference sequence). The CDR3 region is CASTTDRGKGRTGELFF. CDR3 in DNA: TGTGCCAGTACCACGGATCGAGGGAAGGGAAGGACCGGGGAGCTGTTTTTT.

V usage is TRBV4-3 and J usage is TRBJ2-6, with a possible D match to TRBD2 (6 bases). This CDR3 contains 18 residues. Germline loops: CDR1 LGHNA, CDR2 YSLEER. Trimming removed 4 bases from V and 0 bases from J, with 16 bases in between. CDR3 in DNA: TGCGCCAGCAGCCCCGGGGTAGCGGTAAGCTCTGGGGCCAACGTCCTGACTTTC. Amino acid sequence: CASSPGVAVSSGANVLTF.

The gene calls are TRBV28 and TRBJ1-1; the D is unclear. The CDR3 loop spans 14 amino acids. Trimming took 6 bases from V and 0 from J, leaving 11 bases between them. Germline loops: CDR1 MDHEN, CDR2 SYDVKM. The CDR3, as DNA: TGTGCCAGCAGAAAAGACACGTTGAACACTGAAGCTTTCTTT. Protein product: CASRKDTLNTEAFF.